The sequence of this TCR beta chain was determined in a study of blood T cell repertoires in COVID-19. Sequenced by immunoSEQ multiplex PCR; TCRdb stores in-frame clones only, minus some. Here the sample spans 100,000 to 150,000 clones, approximately 86% being singletons. This CDR3 contains 15 residues. Trimming took 3 bases from V and 8 from J, leaving 17 bases between them. Germline CDR1 reads LGHDT; CDR2 reads YNNKEL (reference sequence). Recovered Cohort 3 donors showed two negative PCRs, clearance, or symptom resolution. The specimen sequenced was PBMCs or T cells enriched from blood (not recorded which). This clonotype was sampled from a woman aged 45-65 years who had recovered from COVID-19. J is TRBJ1-3 and V is TRBV3-1 (or the pseudogene TRBV3-2), with D tentatively TRBD1 (6 bases). The CDR3 region is CASSQVQGRSDTIYF. In DNA form, the CDR3 reads TGTGCCAGCAGCCAGGTACAGGGACGGTCGGACACCATATATTTT.